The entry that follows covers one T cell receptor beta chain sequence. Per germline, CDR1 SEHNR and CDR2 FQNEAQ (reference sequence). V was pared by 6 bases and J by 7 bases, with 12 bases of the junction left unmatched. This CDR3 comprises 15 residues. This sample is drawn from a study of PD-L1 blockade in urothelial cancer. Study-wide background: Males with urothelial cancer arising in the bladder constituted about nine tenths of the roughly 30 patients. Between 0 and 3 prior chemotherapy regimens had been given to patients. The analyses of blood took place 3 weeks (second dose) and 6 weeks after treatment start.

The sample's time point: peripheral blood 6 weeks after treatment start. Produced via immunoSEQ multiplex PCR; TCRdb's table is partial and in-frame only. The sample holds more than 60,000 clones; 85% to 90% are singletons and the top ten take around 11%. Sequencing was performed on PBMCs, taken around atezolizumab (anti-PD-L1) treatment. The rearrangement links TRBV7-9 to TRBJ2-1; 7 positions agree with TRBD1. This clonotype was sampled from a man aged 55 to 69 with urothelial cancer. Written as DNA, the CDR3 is TGTGCCAGCAGAGAGCCGGGACAGTGGAGAAATGAGCAGTTCTTC. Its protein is CASREPGQWRNEQFF.